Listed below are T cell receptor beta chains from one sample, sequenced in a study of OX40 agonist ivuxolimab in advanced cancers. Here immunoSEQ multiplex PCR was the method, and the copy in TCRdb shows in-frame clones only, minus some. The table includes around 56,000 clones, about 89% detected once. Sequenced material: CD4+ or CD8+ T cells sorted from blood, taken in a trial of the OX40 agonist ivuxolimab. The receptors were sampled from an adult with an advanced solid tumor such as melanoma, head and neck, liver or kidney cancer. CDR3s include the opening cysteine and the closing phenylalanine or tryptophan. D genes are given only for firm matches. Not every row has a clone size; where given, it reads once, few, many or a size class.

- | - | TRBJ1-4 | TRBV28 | CASSEVRANEKLFF | TGTGCCAGCAGCGAAGTTCGGGCTAATGAAAAACTGTTTTTT
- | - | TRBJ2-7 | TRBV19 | CASSIWSGGAPYYEQYF | TGTGCCAGTAGTATTTGGAGTGGCGGGGCCCCCTACTACGAGCAGTACTTC
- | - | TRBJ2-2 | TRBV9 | CASSAGGSTGELFF | TGTGCCAGCAGCGCAGGGGGGAGCACCGGGGAGCTGTTTTTT
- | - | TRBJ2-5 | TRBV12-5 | CASGLEGGETQYF | TGTGCTAGTGGTTTGGAGGGCGGGGAGACCCAGTACTTC
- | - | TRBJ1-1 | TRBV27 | CASSFGGYEGSIEAFF | TGTGCCAGCAGTTTTGGCGGATACGAGGGATCTATTGAAGCTTTCTTT
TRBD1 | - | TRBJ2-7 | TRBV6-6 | CATGRVRGLKEQYF | TGTGCCACGGGGCGGGTCAGGGGGCTAAAGGAGCAGTACTTC
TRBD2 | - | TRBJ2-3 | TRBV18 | CASSRGLAGGQPDTQYF | TGTGCCAGCTCACGGGGACTAGCGGGAGGGCAGCCAGATACGCAGTATTTT
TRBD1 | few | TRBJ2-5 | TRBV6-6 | CASRITGGGETQYF | TGTGCCAGCAGGATAACAGGGGGCGGGGAGACCCAGTACTTC
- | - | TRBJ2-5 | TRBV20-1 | CSAQGGETQYF | TGCAGTGCCCAGGGGGGAGAGACCCAGTACTTC
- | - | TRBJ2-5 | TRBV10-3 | CAISVNQETQYF | TGTGCCATCAGTGTAAACCAAGAGACCCAGTACTTC
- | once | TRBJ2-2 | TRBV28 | CASSLGGPGRAGELFF | TGTGCCAGCAGTTTAGGAGGGCCCGGAAGGGCCGGGGAGCTGTTTTTT
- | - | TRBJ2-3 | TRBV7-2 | CASSLRGNTQYF | TGTGCCAGCAGCTTAAGAGGAAATACGCAGTATTTT
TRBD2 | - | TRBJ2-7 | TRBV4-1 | CASSQESLVSGLTYEQYF | TGCGCCAGCAGCCAAGAATCTCTAGTCTCGGGACTAACCTACGAGCAGTACTTC
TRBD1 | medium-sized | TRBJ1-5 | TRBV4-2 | CASSLGQADSNQPQHF | TGTGCCAGCAGCCTCGGACAGGCAGATAGCAATCAGCCCCAGCATTTT